The rows below give T cell receptor beta chains drawn from one sample of a study of T-cell reconstitution after alpha-beta-depleted transplantation in children. One entry per CDR3 protein results from TCRdb running MiXCR on the PCR reads. The sample includes 250,000 or so distinct CDR3 sequences, under 30% of them seen just once. The sample in question was PBMCs, mostly from graft donor cells, obtained 360 days after TCRalphabeta/CD19-depleted stem cell transplant. The receptors stem from a female patient between 2 and 10 years old who had a stem cell transplant for congenital amegakaryocytic thrombocytopenia, so the T cells may come from the graft donor. CDR3s include the opening cysteine and the closing phenylalanine or tryptophan. Fields, in order: V gene, J gene, D gene, clone size, CDR3 DNA, CDR3 protein. The D gene is left open where the match is weak. Not all rows give a size; the values are once, few, many and, for expanded clones, a class.

TRBV10-2	TRBJ2-7	.	few	TGCGCCAGCAGTGAGTCTTGGGTCGAGCAGTACTTC	CASSESWVEQYF
TRBV28	TRBJ2-7	.	once	TGTGCCAGCTACGGCGGGGACTACGAGCAGTACTTC	CASYGGDYEQYF
TRBV28	TRBJ1-1	.	few	TGTGCCAGCAGTTGGTACAGGGAAGGTACTGAAGCTTTCTTT	CASSWYREGTEAFF
TRBV29-1	TRBJ1-2	.	few	TGCAGCGTCGGACTTCAGGGGTTTGGCTACACCTTC	CSVGLQGFGYTF
TRBV27	TRBJ2-3	.	many	TGTGCCAGCAGTTTATTGGGGGATACGCAGTATTTT	CASSLLGDTQYF
TRBV18	TRBJ2-1	TRBD2	.	TGTGCCAGCTCACCGGGACTAGCGGGAGGAAAGAGCTCCTACAATGAGCAGTTCTTC	CASSPGLAGGKSSYNEQFF
TRBV3-1	TRBJ2-7	TRBD2	.	TGTGCCAGCAGCCGAGCTAGCGGGAGCTCCTACGAGCAGTACTTC	CASSRASGSSYEQYF
TRBV18	TRBJ2-3	.	.	TGTGCCAGCTCCATCATAGTAGTAGCAGATACGCAGTATTTT	CASSIIVVADTQYF
TRBV12-3/TRBV12-4	TRBJ2-2	TRBD1	few	TGTGCCAGCAGCTGGACAGGGACCGGGGAGCTGTTTTTT	CASSWTGTGELFF
TRBV29-1	TRBJ2-3	TRBD2	many	TGCAGCGTAGGACTAGCGGAGCAGTATTTT	CSVGLAEQYF
TRBV3-1	TRBJ2-3	TRBD2	.	TGTGCCAGCAGCCCCCCCCTAGGACTAGGCACAGATACGCAGTATTTT	CASSPPLGLGTDTQYF
TRBV28	TRBJ2-2	.	once	TGTGCCAGCGCCGGCCGGGTCGGGGAGCTGTTTTTT	CASAGRVGELFF
TRBV11-1	TRBJ1-1	TRBD1	.	TGTGCCAGCAGCTTAGGGACAGGCCTGAACACTGAAGCTTTCTTT	CASSLGTGLNTEAFF
TRBV13	TRBJ2-3	.	many	TGTGCCAGCAGCTTTAGGGAACGGGATACGCAGTATTTT	CASSFRERDTQYF
TRBV7-3	TRBJ2-1	TRBD1	.	TGTGCAAGCAAAAGGACAGGGCATAATGAGCAGTTCTTC	CASKRTGHNEQFF
TRBV12-3/TRBV12-4	TRBJ2-1	.	.	TGTGCCAGCAGCCCCCCCCGGACCAGACACAATGAGCAGTTCTTC	CASSPPRTRHNEQFF
TRBV4-2	TRBJ2-7	.	.	TGTGCCAGCAGCCAAGCGGGGAGCATTGAATCACAGTACTTC	CASSQAGSIESQYF
TRBV21-1	TRBJ2-3	.	.	TGTGCCAGCAGCACGACTCAAAACCGCACAGATACGCAGTATTTT	CASSTTQNRTDTQYF
TRBV12-3/TRBV12-4	TRBJ1-5	TRBD1	.	TGTGCCAGCAGTCTCGGGACAGTTTCGGCTCCCCAGCATTTT	CASSLGTVSAPQHF
TRBV12-3/TRBV12-4	TRBJ2-5	.	.	TGTGCCAGCAGTTTCAGCCCGAGGGAGACCCAGTACTTC	CASSFSPRETQYF
TRBV14	TRBJ2-2	TRBD1	few	TGTGCCAGCAGCCCCCGGGACAGGGGGACCGGGGAGCTGTTTTTT	CASSPRDRGTGELFF
TRBV3-1	TRBJ2-7	.	few	TGTGCCAGCAGCCGCGGGGCGGGACAGAGCTACGAGCAGTACTTC	CASSRGAGQSYEQYF
TRBV12-3/TRBV12-4	TRBJ2-7	.	few	TGTGCCAGCAGTTTAGCGGGGGTCTTCCCCTACGAGCAGTACTTC	CASSLAGVFPYEQYF
TRBV29-1	TRBJ1-1	.	.	TGCAGCTCTCAACGCGTAGGCAGGGGAAACACTGAAGCTTTCTTT	CSSQRVGRGNTEAFF
TRBV18	TRBJ2-7	.	.	TGTGCCAGCTCACCGTTTTACGGCCAGGAGCAGTACTTC	CASSPFYGQEQYF
TRBV12-3/TRBV12-4	TRBJ1-2	TRBD1	.	TGTGCCAGCAGGGCTTCAGGGGGCGCCTATGGCTACACCTTC	CASRASGGAYGYTF
TRBV28	TRBJ2-5	TRBD2	few	TGTGCCAGCAGTTCACCTAGCGGGGGGGTTGAGACCCAGTACTTC	CASSSPSGGVETQYF
TRBV12-2	TRBJ2-3	.	once	TGTGCAAGTCGCTTAGTGAGCGCCGGATCTAGCACAGATACGCAGTATTTT	CASRLVSAGSSTDTQYF
TRBV9	TRBJ2-3	.	.	TGTGCCAGCAGCGCGGCGAACACAGATACGCAGTATTTT	CASSAANTDTQYF
TRBV27	TRBJ2-1	.	few	TGTGCCAGCAGTAAGGGTAGCTTCCGGGGTCTCAATGAGCAGTTCTTC	CASSKGSFRGLNEQFF
TRBV27	TRBJ2-5	.	.	TGTGCCAGCAAAAAACAGGGTTATCTAGAGACCCAGTACTTC	CASKKQGYLETQYF
TRBV5-4	TRBJ2-7	.	.	TGTGCCAGCAGCTTACTAGGGAACGAGCAGTACTTC	CASSLLGNEQYF
TRBV2	TRBJ1-2	.	.	TGTGCCAGCAGTAGGACAGTACTGAACTATGGCTACACCTTC	CASSRTVLNYGYTF
TRBV29-1	TRBJ2-7	.	many	TGCAGCGTAAGAGGAGTTACCTACGAGCAGTACTTC	CSVRGVTYEQYF
TRBV27	TRBJ2-7	TRBD2	.	TGTGCCAGCAGTCTGGGGACTAGCGGGACCCCCGGCGAGCAGTACTTC	CASSLGTSGTPGEQYF
TRBV3-1	TRBJ2-2	TRBD2	few	TGTGCCAGCAGCCAAGCCGGGAGGGCCTTTGGGGAGCTGTTTTTT	CASSQAGRAFGELFF
TRBV5-6	TRBJ2-6	.	.	TGTGCCAGCAGCGCACCAGTTGTGTCTGGGGCCAACGTCCTGACTTTC	CASSAPVVSGANVLTF
TRBV6-4	TRBJ1-5	.	few	TGTGCCAGCAGTCGACTAACCCCATTCCAGGGGAATAGCAATCAGCCCCAGCATTTT	CASSRLTPFQGNSNQPQHF
TRBV5-1	TRBJ2-7	TRBD2	few	TGCGCCAGCCGGCGGGAGTCAGGCTCCTACGAGCAGTACTTC	CASRRESGSYEQYF
TRBV4-3	TRBJ2-7	.	.	TGCGCCAGCAGCCAAGAATCACAGGACCCCTCCTACGAGCAGTACTTC	CASSQESQDPSYEQYF
TRBV7-2	TRBJ2-3	TRBD2	few	TGTGCCAGCAGCTTAGACGGGAGCGGGAGCGCAGATACGCAGTATTTT	CASSLDGSGSADTQYF
TRBV12-3/TRBV12-4	TRBJ2-1	.	few	TGTGCCAGCAGTGCGCTGAGGACATACAATGAGCAGTTCTTC	CASSALRTYNEQFF
TRBV9	TRBJ1-6	.	few	TGTGCCAGCAGCGGAAGAGATTCACCCCTCCACTTT	CASSGRDSPLHF
TRBV4-1	TRBJ1-4	.	.	TGCGCCAGCAGCCCGGTGAGGGCGACTAATGAAAAACTGTTTTTT	CASSPVRATNEKLFF
TRBV5-5	TRBJ1-4	.	few	TGTGCCAGCAGCTTGGCTCCGACAGGAGGGGAAAAACTGTTTTTT	CASSLAPTGGEKLFF
TRBV5-1	TRBJ2-6	.	.	TGCGCCAGCAGTAAGGGCTCTGGGGCCAACGTCCTGACTTTC	CASSKGSGANVLTF
TRBV10-3	TRBJ1-1	.	.	TGTGCCATCAGCCGGGCCTTGAACACTGAAGCTTTCTTT	CAISRALNTEAFF
TRBV7-2	TRBJ1-5	.	.	TGTGCCAGCAGCTCGACAGTGAATAGCAATCAGCCCCAGCATTTT	CASSSTVNSNQPQHF